The rows below give T cell receptor beta chains drawn from one sample of a study of regulatory T cells in long-lasting Graves disease. TCRdb reanalysed the multiplex PCR reads using MiXCR and keeps one entry per CDR3 protein. The sample records 350,000 to 550,000 distinct CDR3 sequences, around 13% being singletons. The same data also contributed to another study, on T cells in Graves' hyperthyroidism and ophthalmopathy.

Sequencing used peripheral blood mononuclear cells (PBMCs), obtained at new diagnosis, from a patient treated with antithyroid drugs. The receptors shown here come from a woman between 50 and 59 years old with Graves disease. Both conserved end residues are part of each CDR3. The order of the fields is J gene, V gene, D gene, clone size, CDR3 DNA, CDR3 protein. A D gene is named only where the DNA matches it firmly. Clone size is shown for a subset of rows, as once, few, many or a class of expanded clone.

>TRBJ2-7|TRBV5-5|.|.
TGTGCCAGCAGCTTCCTGAGCAGCTCCTACGAGCAGTACTTC
CASSFLSSSYEQYF
>TRBJ2-1|TRBV4-2|.|few
TGTGCCAGCAGTCAACCTCCGAATGAGCAGTTCTTC
CASSQPPNEQFF
>TRBJ1-5|TRBV2|.|many
TGTGCCAGCAGTGGAGGGGTAAATAGCAATCAGCCCCAGCATTTT
CASSGGVNSNQPQHF
>TRBJ1-5|TRBV6-5|.|many
TGTGCCAGCAGTTACTCGTTGACAGACGGTCAGCCCCAGCATTTT
CASSYSLTDGQPQHF
>TRBJ2-5|TRBV2|TRBD2|.
TGTGCCAGCAGTGTTGGGGAACTAGCGGGCGAGACCCAGTACTTC
CASSVGELAGETQYF
>TRBJ2-4|TRBV6-2/TRBV6-3|TRBD2|many
TGTGCCAGCAGTGTTTTACTAGCGACTAGCGTTCAGTACTTC
CASSVLLATSVQYF
>TRBJ2-2|TRBV30|.|few
TGTGCCTGGAAGGCCACCGGGGAGCTGTTTTTT
CAWKATGELFF
>TRBJ2-2|TRBV2|TRBD2|few
TGTGCCAGCAGGGAGGGACTAGCGAACACCGGGGAGCTGTTTTTT
CASREGLANTGELFF
>TRBJ2-1|TRBV3-1|.|.
TGTGCCAGCAGCCCTGCGAGGAGCGGAGATTTCGGGCACTTCTTC
CASSPARSGDFGHFF
>TRBJ2-7|TRBV5-1|.|many
TGCGCCAGCAGCAGAGACCGGTATGAGCAGTACTTC
CASSRDRYEQYF
>TRBJ2-7|TRBV7-9|.|many
TGTGCCAGCAGCCCTCCCGTCGGACAGTCCTTCTCCTACGAGCAGTACTTC
CASSPPVGQSFSYEQYF
>TRBJ2-7|TRBV3-1|TRBD2|.
TGTGCCAGCAGCAGGACTAGCGCTAGCTCCTACGAGCAGTACTTC
CASSRTSASSYEQYF
>TRBJ2-7|TRBV5-1|TRBD2|many
TGCGCCAGCAGCTTGCTGGCTAGCGGGAGGGCTGGGTACGAGCAGTACTTC
CASSLLASGRAGYEQYF
>TRBJ2-1|TRBV20-1|TRBD1|few
TGCAGTGCTCATCCCCCGGGACAGCCCTACAATGAGCAGTTCTTC
CSAHPPGQPYNEQFF
>TRBJ2-1|TRBV28|.|many
TGTGCCAGCAGTTTTGGGATAGACGGGTTGTTAAATCTTTACAATGAGCAGTTCTTC
CASSFGIDGLLNLYNEQFF
>TRBJ2-3|TRBV6-5|TRBD1|many
TGTGCCAGCAGTTATGTTCAAGGGGGCAGCACAGATACGCAGTATTTT
CASSYVQGGSTDTQYF
>TRBJ2-2|TRBV11-3|.|many
TGTGCCAGCAGCTCCACAACTAACACCGGGGAGCTGTTTTTT
CASSSTTNTGELFF
>TRBJ2-3|TRBV19|TRBD2|few
TGTGCCAGTACTAGCGGGAGGGTTGGCACAGATACGCAGTATTTT
CASTSGRVGTDTQYF
>TRBJ1-2|TRBV24-1|TRBD1|many
TGTGCCACCTCGGATCCGGGACAGGGGCGGTATGGCTACACCTTC
CATSDPGQGRYGYTF
>TRBJ2-5|TRBV12-3/TRBV12-4|.|many
TGTGCCAGCAGTTTTGCCCAAGAGACCCAGTACTTC
CASSFAQETQYF